Shown below are 18 T cell receptor beta chains from a single sample sequenced in a study of T cell responses to AZD1222 COVID-19 vaccine. Assay: immunoSEQ multiplex PCR; the TCRdb copy retains only in-frame clones and omits some. Found here are about 140,000 clones, approximately 90% of them singletons; the top ten hold 1.9%. The specimen was peripheral blood, collected 28 days after the second AZD1222 dose. The receptors come from an adult who received the AZD1222 COVID-19 vaccine.

CDR3 amino acids: CSVGVKGEPLHF. Here the CDR3 DNA reads TGCAGCGTTGGAGTAAAAGGTGAACCCCTCCACTTT. The genes are TRBV29-1 and TRBJ1-6; D is undetermined. The CDR3 covers 12 residues. CDR1 SQVTM and CDR2 ANQGSEA come from the germline V gene. The V gene lost 4 bases and the J gene lost 12 bases, with 13 bases spanning the gap.

The J gene is TRBJ2-7, the V gene TRBV2; D possibly uses TRBD1 or TRBD2 (5 bases each). The V and J ends lost 6 bases and 4 bases respectively, with 7 bases between them. The CDR3 totals 11 residues. The V gene's germline CDR1 is SNHLY and CDR2 FYNNEI. CDR3: CASRRGYEQYF. As DNA, the CDR3 is TGTGCCAGCAGGAGGGGATACGAGCAGTACTTC.

This chain joins TRBV18 and TRBJ1-2; maybe TRBD1 (6 bases). V lost 3 bases to trimming and J lost 5 bases, with 10 bases between them. Germline CDR1 KGHSH, CDR2 LQKENI. CDR3 length equals 13 residues. Written as DNA, the CDR3 is TGTGCCAGCTCACCGGAGAGGGGGTATGGCTACACCTTC. It translates to CASSPERGYGYTF.

The chain joins TRBV19 to TRBJ1-1; 9 nucleotides match TRBD1. With V trimmed by 6 bases and J by 0 bases, 8 bases remained unmatched. Germline CDR1 and CDR2: LNHDA and SQIVND (reference sequence). The CDR3 contains 16 residues. CDR3 loop: CASRRGTGQMNTEAFF. The CDR3, as DNA: TGTGCCAGTAGGAGGGGGACAGGGCAAATGAACACTGAAGCTTTCTTT.

In this sample, this clone turned up once. The chain combines TRBV6-5 with TRBJ2-7; 9 bases match TRBD1. J lost 7 bases, V lost 11 bases, and 9 bases had no gene match. The V gene's germline CDR1 is MNHEY and CDR2 SVGAGI. The CDR3 length is 12 residues. The CDR3 here is CAGGDRAGEQYF. In nucleotides, the CDR3 is TGTGCCGGGGGGGACAGGGCCGGAGAGCAGTACTTC.

This chain joins TRBV11-2 and TRBJ1-1; no firm D call. The CDR3 is made up of 15 amino acids. CDR1 is SGHAT, CDR2 FQNNGV, per germline. V was cut by 5 bases and J by 3 bases, with 16 bases left in between. The CDR3, as DNA: TGTGCCAGCAGCAAGGACCCTGAAGCGGACACTGAAGCTTTCTTT. Translation gives CASSKDPEADTEAFF. Variable domain in full (rest from reference TRBV11-2 and TRBJ1-1): EAGVAQSPRYKIIEKRQSVAFWCNPISGHATLYWYQQILGQGPKLLIQFQNNGVVDDSQLPKDRFSAERLKGVDSTLKIQPAKLEDSAVYLCASSKDPEADTEAFFGQGTRLTVV.

The V call is TRBV18, the J call TRBJ2-7; 11 bases align to TRBD2. There are 15 residues in the CDR3. The germline gives CDR1 KGHSH, CDR2 LQKENI. V trimming: 3 bases; J trimming: 8 bases; junction bases outside the gene matches: 9. Here the CDR3 reads CASSPETSGNGKQYF. The CDR3 DNA follows: TGTGCCAGCTCACCGGAGACTAGCGGGAATGGGAAGCAGTACTTC.

The chain employs TRBV6-5 and TRBJ1-1; 8 nucleotides align to TRBD1. Germline V lookup: CDR1 MNHEY, CDR2 SVGAGI. Germline trimming cut 6 bases from V and 8 bases from J; bases unmatched to any gene: 8. This CDR3 is built from 13 residues. In DNA form, the CDR3 reads TGTGCCAGCAGGGTTACAGGGGGTACCGAAGCTTTCTTT. As protein: CASRVTGGTEAFF.

This rearrangement joins TRBV14 to TRBJ2-1; the D call may be TRBD1 or TRBD2 (5 bases each). The CDR3 contains 17 residues. Germline CDR1 SGHDN, CDR2 FVKESK. V shed 3 bases and J shed 0 bases, with 15 bases lying between them. In nucleotides, the CDR3 is TGTGCCAGCAGCCACCGCTCTGGGACCCCCTCCTACAATGAGCAGTTCTTC. As protein: CASSHRSGTPSYNEQFF.

V usage is TRBV5-6 and J usage is TRBJ1-1; TRBD1 might be the D (6 bases). Deletions cut 4 bases from V and 5 bases from J, with 12 bases between. Germline CDR1 SGHDT, CDR2 YYEEEE. The CDR3 has 13 amino acids. The CDR3 DNA is TGTGCCAGCAGCCCACAGGGCACAACTGAAGCTTTCTTT. Protein product: CASSPQGTTEAFF.

The chain recombines TRBV6-5 with TRBJ2-7; D unresolved. The germline V gene encodes CDR1 MNHEY and CDR2 SVGAGI. The CDR3 sequence is 15 residues long. Trimming stripped 0 bases from V and 2 bases from J, with 11 bases between. CDR3 in DNA: TGTGCCAGCAGTTACTCGCAAGGAAAAACCTACGAGCAGTACTTC. Protein product: CASSYSQGKTYEQYF.

V gene TRBV29-1 combines with J gene TRBJ1-3, with TRBD1 identical over 7 bases. The length of the CDR3 is 13 residues. V shed 5 bases, J shed 0 bases, and the junction held 1 base outside the gene matches. Germline values: CDR1 SQVTM, CDR2 ANQGSEA. CDR3 sequence (DNA): TGCAGCGTTCAGGGGGTCTCTGGAAACACCATATATTTT. It specifies CSVQGVSGNTIYF.

The V gene is TRBV30, the J gene TRBJ1-3; TRBD1 might be the D (5 bases). Trimming removed 0 bases at V and 2 bases at J, with 11 bases between. Germline V gene sequence: CDR1 GTSNPN, CDR2 SVGIG (reference sequence). The CDR3 runs 15 residues. Here the CDR3 reads CAWSVFGGAGNTIYF. The CDR3 region has the DNA TGTGCCTGGAGTGTATTCGGGGGGGCTGGAAACACCATATATTTT.

A word on this clone: It is unclear where the CDR3 begins or ends on the DNA, so no DNA is shown, and the CDR3 is as TCRdb lists it. This chain links TRBV23-1 with TRBJ1-1; the table's TRBD1 call for D was not verified on the DNA. TRBV23-1 is identified as an open reading frame with a role that is uncertain. The CDR3 spans 23 residues, counting both ends. The CDR3 here is CASSQSPTYNTEAFFGQGTLLFF.

The J gene is TRBJ1-2, the V gene TRBV12-3 or TRBV12-4, with TRBD1 as a possible D gene (5 bases). CDR3 length equals 11 residues. V dropped 4 bases and J dropped 8 bases, with 8 bases sitting between them. The CDR3 bases are TGTGCCAGCAGTTCTCAGGGAGGCTACACCTTC. It translates to CASSSQGGYTF.

The rearrangement uses TRBV12-3 or TRBV12-4 and TRBJ2-7, with D possibly matching TRBD2 (6 bases). CDR3 size: 13 residues. V lost 3 bases and J lost 2, with 8 bases in between. The CDR3: CASSLEGPYEQYF. The CDR3 bases are TGTGCCAGCAGTTTGGAGGGACCCTACGAGCAGTACTTC.

J is TRBJ1-2 and V is TRBV13; no clear D. Germline CDR1 reads PRHDT; CDR2 reads FYEKMQ (reference sequence). The CDR3 spans 13 residues. V was cut by 0 bases and J by 7 bases, with 9 bases left in between. CDR3 region: CASSLGQAIGYTF. CDR3 bases: TGTGCCAGCAGCTTAGGGCAGGCAATTGGCTACACCTTC. Full variable domain (outside the CDR3, taken from reference TRBV13 and TRBJ1-2): AAGVIQSPRHLIKEKRETATLKCYPIPRHDTVYWYQQGPGQDPQFLISFYEKMQSDKGSIPDRFSAQQFSDYHSELNMSSLELGDSALYFCASSLGQAIGYTFGSGTRLTVV.

The rearrangement uses TRBV2 and TRBJ1-4, with D perhaps matching TRBD1 (5 bases). Trimming shortened V by 6 bases and J by 7 bases, and 15 bases separated the two germline ends. The CDR3 has 14 amino acids. CDR1 and CDR2 (germline): SNHLY, FYNNEI. The DNA of the CDR3 is TGTGCCAGCAGCACTCAGGGCAGGGCTGAAAAACTGTTTTTT. Translated: CASSTQGRAEKLFF. The whole variable domain, remainder taken from reference TRBV2 and TRBJ1-4, is EPEVTQTPSHQVTQMGQEVILRCVPISNHLYFYWYRQILGQKVEFLVSFYNNEISEKSEIFDDQFSVERPDGSNFTLKIRSTKLEDSAMYFCASSTQGRAEKLFFGSGTQLSVL.